The TCR beta chain under discussion was sequenced for a study of blood T cell repertoires in COVID-19. The wider study: Collection of acute and convalescent COVID-19 samples took place in the United States, Italy and Spain. Sample material is recorded as cDNA or gDNA derived from T cells, B-cell-depleted T cells, or PBMCs.

The CDR3 length is 15 residues. Per germline, CDR1 SGDLS and CDR2 YYNGEE. With V trimmed by 0 bases and J by 6 bases, 5 bases remained unmatched. The assay was immunoSEQ multiplex PCR, and TCRdb's table has in-frame clones only and misses some. The table lists roughly 100,000 clones, just under 95% of them singletons. Patients in Seattle were enrolled during active infection, then followed longitudinally. This sequence was found in a woman between 50 and 59 years old with COVID-19, enrolled during active disease. The J gene is TRBJ2-7, the V gene TRBV9; 11 bases are shared with TRBD2. Sequenced: peripheral blood. CDR3 residues: CASSVGSGGASEQYF. CDR3 bases: TGTGCCAGCAGCGTAGGTAGCGGGGGGGCGAGCGAGCAGTACTTC.